This T cell receptor (beta chain) comes out of a study of cytotoxic CD8 clonotypes in ibrutinib-treated CLL. The V gene's germline CDR1 is MDHEN and CDR2 SYDVKM. This CDR3 spans 13 amino acids. Trimming left V 0 bases short and J 5 bases short, with 7 bases between. This table comes from immunoSEQ multiplex PCR, and its TCRdb copy is limited to in-frame clones, with some not included. The sample lists 140,000 to 150,000 clones; 76% were seen once. V and J are TRBV28 and TRBJ1-1; the D is unclear. This material consisted of PBMCs, taken after 24 months of ibrutinib treatment. This clonotype was obtained from a human donor with chronic lymphocytic leukemia. The CDR3 nucleotides are TGTGCCAGCAGTTTATGGAGGTGGACTGAAGCTTTCTTT. This sequence encodes CASSLWRWTEAFF.